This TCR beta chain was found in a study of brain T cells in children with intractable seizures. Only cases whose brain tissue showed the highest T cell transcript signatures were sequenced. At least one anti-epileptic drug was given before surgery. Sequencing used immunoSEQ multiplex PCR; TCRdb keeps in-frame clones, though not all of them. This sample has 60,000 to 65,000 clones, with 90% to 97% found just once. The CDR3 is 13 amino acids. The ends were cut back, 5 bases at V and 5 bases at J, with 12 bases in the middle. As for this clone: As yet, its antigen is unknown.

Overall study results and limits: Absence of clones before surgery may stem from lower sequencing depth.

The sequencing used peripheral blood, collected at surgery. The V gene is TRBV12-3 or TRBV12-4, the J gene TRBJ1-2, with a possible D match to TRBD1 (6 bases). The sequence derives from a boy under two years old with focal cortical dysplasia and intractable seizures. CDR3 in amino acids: CASSPQTGYGYTF. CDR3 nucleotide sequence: TGTGCCAGCAGTCCACAAACAGGGTATGGCTACACCTTC.